This T cell receptor beta chain was sequenced for a study of post-analysis software for immune sequencing data. The V gene's germline CDR1 is SGHTA and CDR2 FQGNSA. Trimming removed 4 bases from V and 1 base from J; junction bases left unmatched: 11. This CDR3 comprises 17 residues. Study-wide results and limits: Several TRBV segments (TRBV5-6, TRBV5-1 and TRBV20-1 among them) occurred more frequently in patients than in controls.

Regarding this clonotype: Antigen unknown.

Built from TCR beta cDNA, the libraries had unique molecular identifiers in them. Yield was roughly 0.5 million cDNA molecules from roughly 0.93 to 9.6 million T cells. In TCRdb, the PCR reads were re-called with MiXCR into one record per CDR3 protein. The sample records around 200,000 distinct CDR3 sequences, 29% being singletons. Material: blood. This chain uses TRBV7-2 with TRBJ2-3; 7 bases map to TRBD2. The sequence came from a girl aged 2-17 years with multiple sclerosis. CDR3 sequence (DNA): TGTGCCAGCAGCTCCTTGGGAGCGGGATCAGGCACAGATACGCAGTATTTT. Its translation: CASSSLGAGSGTDTQYF.